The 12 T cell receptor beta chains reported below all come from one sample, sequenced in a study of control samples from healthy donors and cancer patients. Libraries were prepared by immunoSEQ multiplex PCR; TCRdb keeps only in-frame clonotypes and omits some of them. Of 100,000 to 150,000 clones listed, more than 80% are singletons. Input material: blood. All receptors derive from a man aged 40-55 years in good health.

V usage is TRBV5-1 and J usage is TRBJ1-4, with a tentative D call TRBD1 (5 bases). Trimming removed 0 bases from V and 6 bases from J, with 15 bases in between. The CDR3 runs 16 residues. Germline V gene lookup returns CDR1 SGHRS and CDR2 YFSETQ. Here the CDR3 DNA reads TGCGCCAGCAGCTTGGCCGGGACGGGTGGGGATGAAAAACTGTTTTTT. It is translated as CASSLAGTGGDEKLFF.

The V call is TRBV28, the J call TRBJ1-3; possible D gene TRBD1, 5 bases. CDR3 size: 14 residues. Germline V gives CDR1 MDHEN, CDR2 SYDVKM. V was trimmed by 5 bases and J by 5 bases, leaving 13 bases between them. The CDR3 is CASSALGARNTIYF. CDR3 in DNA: TGTGCCAGCAGTGCCCTTGGGGCTAGAAACACCATATATTTT.

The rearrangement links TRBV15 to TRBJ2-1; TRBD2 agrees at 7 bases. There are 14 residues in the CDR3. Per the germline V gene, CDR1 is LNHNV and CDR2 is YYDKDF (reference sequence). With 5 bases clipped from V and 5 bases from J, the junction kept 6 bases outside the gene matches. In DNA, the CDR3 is TGTGCCACCAGCCTAGCGGCAGGGAACAATGAGCAGTTCTTC. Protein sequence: CATSLAAGNNEQFF.

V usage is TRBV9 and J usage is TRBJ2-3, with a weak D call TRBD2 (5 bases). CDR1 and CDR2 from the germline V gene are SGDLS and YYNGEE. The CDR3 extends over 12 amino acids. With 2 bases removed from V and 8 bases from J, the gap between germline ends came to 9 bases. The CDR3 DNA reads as TGTGCCAGCAGCGTTTCCCGGGGTACGCAGTATTTT. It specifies CASSVSRGTQYF.

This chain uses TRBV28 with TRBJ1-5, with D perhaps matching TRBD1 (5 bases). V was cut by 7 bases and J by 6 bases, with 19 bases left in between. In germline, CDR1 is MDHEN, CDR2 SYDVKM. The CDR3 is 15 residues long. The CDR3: CASNQFRAEGQPQHF. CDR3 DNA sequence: TGTGCCAGCAATCAGTTCAGGGCGGAAGGTCAGCCCCAGCATTTT.

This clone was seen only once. CDR3 protein: CASSSRTSGVITDTQYF. In DNA, the CDR3 is TGTGCCAGCAGTTCACGGACTAGCGGGGTGATCACAGATACGCAGTATTTT. The rearrangement joins TRBV27 to TRBJ2-3; 12 bases map to TRBD2. Germline V CDR1 and CDR2: MNHEY, SMNVEV (reference sequence). J was trimmed by 2 bases and V by 4 bases; bases with no gene match: 7. This CDR3 comprises 17 residues.

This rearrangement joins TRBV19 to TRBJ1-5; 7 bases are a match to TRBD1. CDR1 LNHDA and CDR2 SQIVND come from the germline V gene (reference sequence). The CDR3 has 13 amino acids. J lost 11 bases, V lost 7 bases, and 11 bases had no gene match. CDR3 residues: CASNLDRASAQHF. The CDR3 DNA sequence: TGTGCCAGTAACCTCGACAGGGCGTCTGCCCAGCATTTT.

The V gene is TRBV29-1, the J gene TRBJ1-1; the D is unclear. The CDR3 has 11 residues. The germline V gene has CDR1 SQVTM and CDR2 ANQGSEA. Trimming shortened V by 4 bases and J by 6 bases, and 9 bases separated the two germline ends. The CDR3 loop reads CSVVDVAEAFF. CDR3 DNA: TGCAGCGTTGTCGATGTGGCTGAAGCTTTCTTT.

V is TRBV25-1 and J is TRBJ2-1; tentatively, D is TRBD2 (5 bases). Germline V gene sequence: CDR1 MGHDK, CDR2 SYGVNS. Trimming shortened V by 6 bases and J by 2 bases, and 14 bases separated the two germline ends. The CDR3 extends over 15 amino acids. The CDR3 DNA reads TGTGCCAGCAGCGTGGATAGCGTCCCCTACAATGAGCAGTTCTTC. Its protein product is CASSVDSVPYNEQFF.

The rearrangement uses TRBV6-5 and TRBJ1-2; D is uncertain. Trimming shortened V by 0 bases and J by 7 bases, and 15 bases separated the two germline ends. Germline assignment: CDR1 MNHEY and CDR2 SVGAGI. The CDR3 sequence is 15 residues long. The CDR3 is CASSYSIVETTGYTF. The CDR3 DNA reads TGTGCCAGCAGTTACTCGATCGTGGAGACCACTGGCTACACCTTC.

The CDR3 DNA reads TGTGCCAGTACCGTCGTAGGGACTGGAAACACCATATATTTT. Translating it yields CASTVVGTGNTIYF. The chain couples TRBV19 to TRBJ1-3; D is ambiguous. Germline CDR1 LNHDA, CDR2 SQIVND (reference sequence). Trimming stripped 7 bases from V and 2 bases from J, with 12 bases between. The CDR3 is 14 amino acids. Full variable domain (remainder filled in from reference TRBV19 and TRBJ1-3): DGGITQSPKYLFRKEGQNVTLSCEQNLNHDAMYWYRQDPGQGLRLIYYSQIVNDFQKGDIAEGYSVSREKKESFPLTVTSAQKNPTAFYLCASTVVGTGNTIYFGEGSWLTVV.

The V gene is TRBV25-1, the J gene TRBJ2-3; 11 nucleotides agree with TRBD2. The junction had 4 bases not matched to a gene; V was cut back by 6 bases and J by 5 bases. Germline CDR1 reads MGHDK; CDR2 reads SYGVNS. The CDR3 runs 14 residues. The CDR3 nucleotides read TGTGCCAGCAGATTAGCGGGGGGGCAAGATACGCAGTATTTT. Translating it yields CASRLAGGQDTQYF.